The subject of this entry is one T cell receptor beta chain. The entry originates in a study of T cells in Graves' hyperthyroidism and ophthalmopathy. The CDR3 contains 13 residues. Trimming removed 0 bases from V and 3 bases from J, with 4 bases in between. Germline loops: CDR1 SGHRS, CDR2 YFSETQ. From RNA transcripts, TCR beta CDR3 regions were amplified. First-round RT-PCR of the TCR CDR3 relied on the HTBI primer set. TCRdb fed the multiplex PCR reads into MiXCR, producing one record per CDR3 protein. The table shows roughly 640,000 distinct CDR3 sequences, with approximately 16% occurring only once.

The chain is built from TRBV5-1 and TRBJ2-1; D uncertain. Sequences were obtained from blood. The clonotype comes from a woman aged 40 to 50 with Graves' ophthalmopathy. CDR3 DNA: TGCGCCAGCAGCTTGGTCAACTACAATGAGCAGTTCTTC. This codes for CASSLVNYNEQFF.